The TCR beta chain described here comes from a study of cytomegalovirus exposure and HLA in healthy donors. Comment on this clone: Its antigen remains unidentified.

PCR employed 60 Vbeta and 13 Jbeta primers. Some clones are missing from TCRdb's copy, which holds only in-frame ones; the method was immunoSEQ multiplex PCR. The sample shows 140,000 or so clones, around a tenth of them seen only once. Germline V CDR1 and CDR2: LGHNT, FRNRAP. The V end was cut by 4 bases, the J end by 9 bases, with 7 bases between. The CDR3 covers 11 residues. Study-wide results and limits: In a later analysis, a genetic analysis reported fewer productive-TCR N-insertions in an Asian-associated ancestry cluster than the cohort average. In a later analysis, several top co-occurrence clusters appeared linked to parvovirus B19, influenza, CMV and Epstein-Barr virus.

The sequence was obtained from a male donor in good health and CMV-seronegative. Sequencing was done on a sample of PBMCs. The chain carries TRBV12-5 and TRBJ2-1; D not certain. CDR3 DNA sequence: TGTGCTAGTGGTTCCCATAGTGAGCAGTTCTTC. Translated, it gives CASGSHSEQFF.